The TCR beta chain described here comes from a study of cytomegalovirus exposure and HLA in healthy donors. General study findings and limits: Specific recognition of CMV antigens was confirmed in vitro for a few chains (all CMV-associated).

The PCR ran on 60 Vbeta and 13 Jbeta primers. Assay used: immunoSEQ multiplex PCR; TCRdb lists only in-frame clones, some missing. This table holds approximately 150,000 clones, approximately 81% found once. This clone has only a few counts. Its antigen is currently unknown. The CDR3 spans 14 residues. V shed 6 bases and J shed 1 base, with 9 bases lying between them. CDR1 is SSHAT, CDR2 FNYEAQ, per germline (reference sequence). What was sequenced was PBMCs. The receptor comes from a woman in her twenties or thirties in good health and CMV-seropositive. The chain carries TRBV7-7 and TRBJ2-2; no reliable D call. The CDR3 sequence is CASRLTQNTGELFF. For the CDR3, the DNA is TGTGCCAGCAGGCTTACACAGAACACCGGGGAGCTGTTTTTT.